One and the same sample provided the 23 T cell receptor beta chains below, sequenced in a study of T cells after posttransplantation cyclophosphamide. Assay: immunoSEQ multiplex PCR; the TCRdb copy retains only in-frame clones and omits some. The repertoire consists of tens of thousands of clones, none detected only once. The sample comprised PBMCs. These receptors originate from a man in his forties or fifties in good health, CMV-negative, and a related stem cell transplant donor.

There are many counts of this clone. For the CDR3, the DNA is TGTGCCAGCAGTTTTGGACTAGCGGGAGGGCCTCGTCCCGGGGAGCTGTTTTTT. Translation: CASSFGLAGGPRPGELFF. The chain joins TRBV28 to TRBJ2-2; 15 nucleotides align to TRBD2. V shed 3 bases, J shed 6 bases, and the junction held 8 bases outside the gene matches. CDR1 and CDR2 from the germline V gene are MDHEN and SYDVKM. The CDR3 has 18 residues.

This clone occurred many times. CDR3 sequence reads: CAWSVNTYGYTF. CDR3 coding DNA: TGTGCCTGGAGTGTAAACACCTATGGCTACACCTTC. The chain recombines TRBV30 with TRBJ1-2; D gene ambiguous. Germline CDR1 reads GTSNPN; CDR2 reads SVGIG (reference sequence). The V end was cut by 0 bases, the J end by 4 bases, with 6 bases between. The CDR3 loop spans 12 amino acids.

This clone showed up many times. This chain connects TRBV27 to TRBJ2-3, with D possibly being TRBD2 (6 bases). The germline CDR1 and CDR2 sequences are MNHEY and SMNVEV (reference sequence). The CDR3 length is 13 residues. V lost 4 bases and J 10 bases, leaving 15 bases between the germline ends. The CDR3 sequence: CASSSGSVLAQYF. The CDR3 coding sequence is TGTGCCAGCAGTTCCGGGAGCGTGCTTGCGCAGTATTTT.

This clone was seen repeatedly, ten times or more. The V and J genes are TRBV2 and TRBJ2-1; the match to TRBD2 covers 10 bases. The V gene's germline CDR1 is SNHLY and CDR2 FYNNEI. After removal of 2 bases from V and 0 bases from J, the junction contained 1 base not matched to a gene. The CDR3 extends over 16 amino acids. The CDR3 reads CASSEIAGGSYNEQFF. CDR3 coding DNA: TGTGCCAGCAGTGAAATAGCGGGAGGCTCCTACAATGAGCAGTTCTTC.

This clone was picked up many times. The CDR3 nucleotides are TGTGCCAGCAAACAGGCGGGAGAAGAGACCCAGTACTTC. Translation: CASKQAGEETQYF. The V gene is TRBV27, the J gene TRBJ2-5; 7 nucleotides agree with TRBD2. With 7 bases clipped from V and 3 bases from J, the junction kept 5 bases outside the gene matches. The length of the CDR3 is 13 residues. Germline CDR1 is MNHEY and CDR2 is SMNVEV (reference sequence).

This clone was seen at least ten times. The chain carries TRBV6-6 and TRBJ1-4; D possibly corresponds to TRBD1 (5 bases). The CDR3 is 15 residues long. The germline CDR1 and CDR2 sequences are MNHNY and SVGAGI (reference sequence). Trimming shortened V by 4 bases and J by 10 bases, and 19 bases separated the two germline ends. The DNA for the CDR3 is TGTGCCAGCAGTTTACTACCCGGGGGGTTTGTAAAACTGTTTTTT. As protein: CASSLLPGGFVKLFF.

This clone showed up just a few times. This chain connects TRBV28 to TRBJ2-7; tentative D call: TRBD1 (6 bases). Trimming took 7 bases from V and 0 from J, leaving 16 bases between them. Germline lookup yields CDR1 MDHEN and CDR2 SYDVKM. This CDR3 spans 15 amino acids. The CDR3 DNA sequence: TGTGCCAGCACCGCCGGGACAAGGCCCTCCTACGAGCAGTACTTC. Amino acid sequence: CASTAGTRPSYEQYF.

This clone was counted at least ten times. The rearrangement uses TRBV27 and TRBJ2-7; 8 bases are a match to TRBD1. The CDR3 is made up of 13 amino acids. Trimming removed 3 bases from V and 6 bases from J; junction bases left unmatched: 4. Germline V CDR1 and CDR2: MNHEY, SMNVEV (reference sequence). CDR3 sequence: CASSFDRGLEQYF. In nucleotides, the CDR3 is TGTGCCAGCAGTTTCGACAGGGGCCTCGAGCAGTACTTC.

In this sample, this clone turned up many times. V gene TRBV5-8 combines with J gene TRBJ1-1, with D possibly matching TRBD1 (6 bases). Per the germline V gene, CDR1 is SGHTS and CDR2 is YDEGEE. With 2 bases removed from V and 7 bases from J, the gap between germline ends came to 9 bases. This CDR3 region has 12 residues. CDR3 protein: CASSFRGSEAFF. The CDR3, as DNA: TGTGCCAGCAGCTTCAGGGGAAGTGAAGCTTTCTTT.

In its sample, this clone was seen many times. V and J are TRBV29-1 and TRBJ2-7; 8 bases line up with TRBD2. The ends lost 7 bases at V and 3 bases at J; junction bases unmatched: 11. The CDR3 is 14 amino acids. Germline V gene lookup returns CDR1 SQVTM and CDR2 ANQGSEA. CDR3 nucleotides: TGCAGCGCTTCCCCGGGAGGGGTCCTCTACGAGCAGTACTTC. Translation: CSASPGGVLYEQYF.

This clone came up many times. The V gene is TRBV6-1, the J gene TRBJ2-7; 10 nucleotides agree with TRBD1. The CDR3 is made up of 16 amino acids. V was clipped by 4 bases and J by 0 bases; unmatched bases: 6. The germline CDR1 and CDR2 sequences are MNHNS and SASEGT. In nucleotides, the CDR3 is TGTGCCAGCAGTGGGAGACAGGGGGCGGGCTCCTACGAGCAGTACTTC. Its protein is CASSGRQGAGSYEQYF.

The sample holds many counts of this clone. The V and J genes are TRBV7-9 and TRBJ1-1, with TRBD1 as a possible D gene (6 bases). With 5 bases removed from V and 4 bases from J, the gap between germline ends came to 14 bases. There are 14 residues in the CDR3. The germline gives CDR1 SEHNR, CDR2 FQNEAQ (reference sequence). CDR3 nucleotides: TGTGCCAGCAGCCCGAAGGGGGAGGGCACTGAAGCTTTCTTT. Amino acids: CASSPKGEGTEAFF.

Here the CDR3 DNA reads TGCGCCACCGCCAGTCGGCTAGCGGGAGGTGAGCAGTTCTTC. This translates into CATASRLAGGEQFF. V and J are TRBV5-1 and TRBJ2-1; 11 nucleotides line up with TRBD2. This CDR3 is built from 14 residues. Germline CDR1 SGHRS, CDR2 YFSETQ. V trimming: 9 bases; J trimming: 9 bases; junction bases outside the gene matches: 11.

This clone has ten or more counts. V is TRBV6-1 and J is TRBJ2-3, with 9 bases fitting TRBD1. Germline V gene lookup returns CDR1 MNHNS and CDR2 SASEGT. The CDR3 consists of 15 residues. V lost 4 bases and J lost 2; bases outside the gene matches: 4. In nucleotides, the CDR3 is TGTGCCAGCAGTGGGGGGACAGGGTACACAGATACGCAGTATTTT. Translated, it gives CASSGGTGYTDTQYF.

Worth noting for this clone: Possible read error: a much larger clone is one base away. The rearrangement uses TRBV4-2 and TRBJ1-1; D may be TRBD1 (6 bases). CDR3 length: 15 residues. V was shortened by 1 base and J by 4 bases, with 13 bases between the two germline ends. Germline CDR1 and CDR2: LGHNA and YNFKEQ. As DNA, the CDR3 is TGTGCCAGCAGCCAAGGGGGCAGGGGAATCACTGAAGCTTTCTTT. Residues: CASSQGGRGITEAFF.

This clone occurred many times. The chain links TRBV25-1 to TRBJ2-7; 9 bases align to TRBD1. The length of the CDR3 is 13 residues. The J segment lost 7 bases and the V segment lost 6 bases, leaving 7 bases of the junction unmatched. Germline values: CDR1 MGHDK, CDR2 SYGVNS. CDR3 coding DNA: TGTGCCAGCAGGAGGACAGGGGCCGGGGAGCAGTACTTC. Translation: CASRRTGAGEQYF.

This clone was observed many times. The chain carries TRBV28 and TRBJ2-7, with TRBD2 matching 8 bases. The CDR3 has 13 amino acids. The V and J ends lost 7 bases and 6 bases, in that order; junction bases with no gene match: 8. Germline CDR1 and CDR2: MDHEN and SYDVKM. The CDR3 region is CASTSGTSREQYF. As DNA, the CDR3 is TGTGCCAGCACCTCCGGGACTAGTCGCGAGCAGTACTTC.

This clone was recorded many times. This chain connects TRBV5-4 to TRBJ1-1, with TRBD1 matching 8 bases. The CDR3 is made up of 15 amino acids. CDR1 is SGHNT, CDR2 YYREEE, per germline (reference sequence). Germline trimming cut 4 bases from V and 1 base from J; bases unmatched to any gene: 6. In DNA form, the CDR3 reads TGTGCCAGCAGCCAAGATGGGACAGGGAACACTGAAGCTTTCTTT. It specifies CASSQDGTGNTEAFF.

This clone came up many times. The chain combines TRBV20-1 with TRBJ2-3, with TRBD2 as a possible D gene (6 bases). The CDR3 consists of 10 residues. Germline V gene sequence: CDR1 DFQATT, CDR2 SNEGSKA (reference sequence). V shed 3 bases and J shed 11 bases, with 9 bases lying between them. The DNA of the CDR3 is TGCAGTGCTAGGTCGGGACTGCAGTATTTT. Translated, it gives CSARSGLQYF.

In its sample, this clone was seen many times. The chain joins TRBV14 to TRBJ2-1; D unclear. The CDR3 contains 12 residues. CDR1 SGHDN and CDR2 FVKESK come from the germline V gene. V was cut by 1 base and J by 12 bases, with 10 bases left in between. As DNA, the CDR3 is TGTGCCAGCAGCCAAGGGGCTCCTGGGCAGTTCTTC. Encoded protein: CASSQGAPGQFF. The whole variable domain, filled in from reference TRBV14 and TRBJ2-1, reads EAGVTQFPSHSVIEKGQTVTLRCDPISGHDNLYWYRRVMGKEIKFLLHFVKESKQDESGMPNNRFLAERTGGTYSTLKVQPAELEDSGVYFCASSQGAPGQFFGPGTRLTVL.

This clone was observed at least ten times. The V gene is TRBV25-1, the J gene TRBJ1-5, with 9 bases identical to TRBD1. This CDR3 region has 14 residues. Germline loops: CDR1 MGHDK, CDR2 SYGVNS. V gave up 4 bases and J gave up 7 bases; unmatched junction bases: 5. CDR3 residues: CASSGGQGGQPQHF. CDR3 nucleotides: TGTGCCAGCAGTGGGGGACAGGGAGGACAGCCCCAGCATTTT.

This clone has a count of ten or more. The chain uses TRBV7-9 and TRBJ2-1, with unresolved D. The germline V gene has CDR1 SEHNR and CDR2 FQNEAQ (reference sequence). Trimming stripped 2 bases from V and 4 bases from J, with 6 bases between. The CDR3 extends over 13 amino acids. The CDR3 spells CASSLNPYNEQFF. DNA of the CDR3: TGTGCCAGCAGCTTAAATCCATACAATGAGCAGTTCTTC.

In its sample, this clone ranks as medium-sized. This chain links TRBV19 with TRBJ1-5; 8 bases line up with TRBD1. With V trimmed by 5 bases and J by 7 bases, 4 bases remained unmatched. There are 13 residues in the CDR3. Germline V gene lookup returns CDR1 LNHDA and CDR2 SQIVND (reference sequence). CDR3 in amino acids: CASSLTGEQPQHF. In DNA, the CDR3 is TGTGCCAGTAGTCTGACAGGGGAGCAGCCCCAGCATTTT.